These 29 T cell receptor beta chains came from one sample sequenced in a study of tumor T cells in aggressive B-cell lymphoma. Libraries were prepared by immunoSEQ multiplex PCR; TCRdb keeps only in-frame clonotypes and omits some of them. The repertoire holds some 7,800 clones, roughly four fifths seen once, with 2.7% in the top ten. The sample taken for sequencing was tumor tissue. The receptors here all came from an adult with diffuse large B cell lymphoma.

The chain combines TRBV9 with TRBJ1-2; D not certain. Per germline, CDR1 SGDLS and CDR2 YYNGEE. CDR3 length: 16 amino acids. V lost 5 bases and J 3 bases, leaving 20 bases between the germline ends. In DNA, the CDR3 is TGTGCCAGCAGTGCCCCCCACGGACTGGAGGACTATGGCTACACCTTC. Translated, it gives CASSAPHGLEDYGYTF.

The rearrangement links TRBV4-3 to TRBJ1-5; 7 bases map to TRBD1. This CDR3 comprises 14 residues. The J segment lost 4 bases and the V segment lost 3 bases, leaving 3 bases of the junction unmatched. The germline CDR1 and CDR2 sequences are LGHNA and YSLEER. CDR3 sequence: CASSQHRGNQPQHF. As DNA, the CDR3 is TGCGCCAGCAGCCAGCACAGGGGTAATCAGCCCCAGCATTTT.

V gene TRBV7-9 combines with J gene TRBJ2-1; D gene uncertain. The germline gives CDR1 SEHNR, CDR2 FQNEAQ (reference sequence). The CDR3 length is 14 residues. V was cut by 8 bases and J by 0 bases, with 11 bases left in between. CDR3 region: CASDKISSYNEQFF. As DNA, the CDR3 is TGTGCCAGCGACAAGATCAGCTCCTACAATGAGCAGTTCTTC.

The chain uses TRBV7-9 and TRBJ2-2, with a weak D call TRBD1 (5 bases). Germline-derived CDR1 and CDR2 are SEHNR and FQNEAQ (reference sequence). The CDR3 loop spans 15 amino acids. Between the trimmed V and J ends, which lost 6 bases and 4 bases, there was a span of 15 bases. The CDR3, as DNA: TGTGCCAGCAGGTCTCCCAGACAGAGCACCGGGGAGCTGTTTTTT. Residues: CASRSPRQSTGELFF.

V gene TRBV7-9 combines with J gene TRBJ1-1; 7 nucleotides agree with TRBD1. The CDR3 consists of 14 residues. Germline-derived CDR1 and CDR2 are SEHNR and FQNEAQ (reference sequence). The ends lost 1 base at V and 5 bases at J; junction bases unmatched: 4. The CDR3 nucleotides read TGTGCCAGCAGCTTAGGACAGGGCAGTACTGAAGCTTTCTTT. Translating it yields CASSLGQGSTEAFF.

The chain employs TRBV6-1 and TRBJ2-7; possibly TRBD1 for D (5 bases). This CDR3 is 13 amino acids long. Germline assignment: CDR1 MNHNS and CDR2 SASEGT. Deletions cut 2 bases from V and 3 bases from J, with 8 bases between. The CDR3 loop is CASSENQGYEQYF. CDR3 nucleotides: TGTGCCAGCAGTGAAAACCAGGGCTACGAGCAGTACTTC.

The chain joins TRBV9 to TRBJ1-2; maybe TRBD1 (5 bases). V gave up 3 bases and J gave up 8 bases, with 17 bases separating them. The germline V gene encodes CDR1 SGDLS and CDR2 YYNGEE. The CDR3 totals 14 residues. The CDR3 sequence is CASSGSAGLGGYTF. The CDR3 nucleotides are TGTGCCAGCAGCGGGTCCGCGGGACTGGGAGGCTACACCTTC.

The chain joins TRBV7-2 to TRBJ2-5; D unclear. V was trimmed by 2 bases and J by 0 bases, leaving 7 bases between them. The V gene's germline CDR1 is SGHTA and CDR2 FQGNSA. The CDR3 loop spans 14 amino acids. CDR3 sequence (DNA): TGTGCCAGCAGCTTATTCCTGTACCAAGAGACCCAGTACTTC. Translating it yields CASSLFLYQETQYF.

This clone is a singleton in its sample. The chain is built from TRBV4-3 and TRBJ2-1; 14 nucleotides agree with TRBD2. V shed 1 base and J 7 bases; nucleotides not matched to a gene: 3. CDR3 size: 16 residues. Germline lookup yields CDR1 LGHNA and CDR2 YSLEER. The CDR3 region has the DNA TGCGCCAGCAGCCAAGGACTAGCGGGGGGGCTGAATGAGCAGTTCTTC. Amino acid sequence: CASSQGLAGGLNEQFF.

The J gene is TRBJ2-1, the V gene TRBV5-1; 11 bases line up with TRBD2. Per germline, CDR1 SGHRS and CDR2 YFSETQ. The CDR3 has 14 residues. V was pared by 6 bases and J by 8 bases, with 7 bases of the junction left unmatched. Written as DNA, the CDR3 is TGCGCCAGCACCTATAGCGGGGGGGTAGATGAGCAGTTCTTC. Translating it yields CASTYSGGVDEQFF.

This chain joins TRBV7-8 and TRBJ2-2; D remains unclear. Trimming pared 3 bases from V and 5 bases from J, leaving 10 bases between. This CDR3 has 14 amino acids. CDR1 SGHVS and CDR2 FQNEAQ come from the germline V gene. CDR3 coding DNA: TGTGCCAGCAGCTTGCTAGGTGAAACCGGGGAGCTGTTTTTT. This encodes CASSLLGETGELFF.

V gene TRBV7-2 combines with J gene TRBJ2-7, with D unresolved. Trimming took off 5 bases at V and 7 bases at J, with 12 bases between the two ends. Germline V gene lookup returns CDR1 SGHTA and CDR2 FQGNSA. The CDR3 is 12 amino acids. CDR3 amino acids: CASSPRLGEQYF. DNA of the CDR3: TGTGCCAGCAGCCCCCGTCTCGGGGAGCAGTACTTC. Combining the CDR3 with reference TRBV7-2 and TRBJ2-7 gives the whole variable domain GAGVSQSPSNKVTEKGKDVELRCDPISGHTALYWYRQSLGQGLEFLIYFQGNSAPDKSGLPSDRFSAERTGGSVSTLTIQRTQQEDSAVYLCASSPRLGEQYFGPGTRLTVT.

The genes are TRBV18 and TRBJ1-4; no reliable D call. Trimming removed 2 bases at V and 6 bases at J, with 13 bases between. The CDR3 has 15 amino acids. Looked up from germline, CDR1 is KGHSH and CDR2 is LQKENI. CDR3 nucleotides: TGTGCCAGCTCACCAGGATGGGCCTCCTATGAAAAACTGTTTTTT. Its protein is CASSPGWASYEKLFF.

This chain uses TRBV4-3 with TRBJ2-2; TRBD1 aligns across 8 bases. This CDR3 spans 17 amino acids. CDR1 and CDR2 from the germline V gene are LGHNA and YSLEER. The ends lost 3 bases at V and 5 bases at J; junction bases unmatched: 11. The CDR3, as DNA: TGCGCCAGCAGCCAGGGACAGGCCCATTCCCTTACCGGGGAGCTGTTTTTT. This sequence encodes CASSQGQAHSLTGELFF.

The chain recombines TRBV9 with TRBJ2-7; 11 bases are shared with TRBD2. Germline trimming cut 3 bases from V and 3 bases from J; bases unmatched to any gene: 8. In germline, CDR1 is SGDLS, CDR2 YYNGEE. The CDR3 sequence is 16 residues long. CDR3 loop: CASSDSNSGRDYEQYF. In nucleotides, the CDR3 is TGTGCCAGCAGCGACTCAAATAGCGGGAGGGACTACGAGCAGTACTTC.

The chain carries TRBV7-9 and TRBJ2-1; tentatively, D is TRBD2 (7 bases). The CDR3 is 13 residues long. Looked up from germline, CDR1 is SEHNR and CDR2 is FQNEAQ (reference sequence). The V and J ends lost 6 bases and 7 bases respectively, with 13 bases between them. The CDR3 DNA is TGTGCCAGCAGTTCAGGGGACTATAATGAGCAGTTCTTC. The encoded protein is CASSSGDYNEQFF.

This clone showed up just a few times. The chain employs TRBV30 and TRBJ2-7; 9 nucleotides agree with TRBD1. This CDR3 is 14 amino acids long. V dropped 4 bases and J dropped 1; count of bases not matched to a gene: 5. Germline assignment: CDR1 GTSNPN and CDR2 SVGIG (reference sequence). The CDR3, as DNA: TGTGCCTGGACTACAGGGACAGGGTCCTACGAGCAGTACTTC. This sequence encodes CAWTTGTGSYEQYF.

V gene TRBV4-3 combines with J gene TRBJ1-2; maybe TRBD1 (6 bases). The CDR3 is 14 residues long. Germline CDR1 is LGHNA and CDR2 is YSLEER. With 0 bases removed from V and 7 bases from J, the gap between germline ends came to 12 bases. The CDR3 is CASSQDLGGGGYTF. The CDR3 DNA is TGCGCCAGCAGCCAAGATTTGGGAGGGGGTGGCTACACCTTC.

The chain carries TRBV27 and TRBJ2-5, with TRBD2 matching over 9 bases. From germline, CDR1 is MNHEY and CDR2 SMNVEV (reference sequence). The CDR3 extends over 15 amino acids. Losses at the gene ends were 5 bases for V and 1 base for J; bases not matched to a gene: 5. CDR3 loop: CASSQTTSGQETQYF. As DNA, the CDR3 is TGTGCCAGCAGTCAAACGACTAGCGGCCAAGAGACCCAGTACTTC.

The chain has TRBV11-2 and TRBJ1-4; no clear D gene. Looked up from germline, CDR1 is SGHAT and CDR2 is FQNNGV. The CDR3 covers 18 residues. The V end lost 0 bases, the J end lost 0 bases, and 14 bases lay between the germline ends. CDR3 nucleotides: TGTGCCAGCAGCTTAGATCTCCCCTGGGAGACAACTAATGAAAAACTGTTTTTT. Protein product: CASSLDLPWETTNEKLFF.

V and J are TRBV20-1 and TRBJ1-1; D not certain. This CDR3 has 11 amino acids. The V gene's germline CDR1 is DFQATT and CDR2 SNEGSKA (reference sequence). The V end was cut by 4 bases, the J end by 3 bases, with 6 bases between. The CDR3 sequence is CSAISDTEAFF. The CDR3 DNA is TGCAGTGCTATCTCGGACACTGAAGCTTTCTTT.

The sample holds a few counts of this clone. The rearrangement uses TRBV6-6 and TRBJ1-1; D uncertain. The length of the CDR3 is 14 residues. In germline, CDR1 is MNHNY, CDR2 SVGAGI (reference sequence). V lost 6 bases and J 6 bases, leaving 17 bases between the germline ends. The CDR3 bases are TGTGCCAGCAGCCCCAGCGGGGTTAGCGCTGAAGCTTTCTTT. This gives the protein CASSPSGVSAEAFF.

The CDR3 here is CASSYSPSGGNYGYTF. CDR3 DNA: TGTGCCAGCAGTTATTCTCCCTCTGGCGGTAACTATGGCTACACCTTC. The V call is TRBV6-5, the J call TRBJ1-2; D is undetermined. The CDR3 length is 16 residues. Germline V gene data show CDR1 as MNHEY and CDR2 as SVGAGI. V was shortened by 3 bases and J by 1 base, with 15 bases between the two germline ends.

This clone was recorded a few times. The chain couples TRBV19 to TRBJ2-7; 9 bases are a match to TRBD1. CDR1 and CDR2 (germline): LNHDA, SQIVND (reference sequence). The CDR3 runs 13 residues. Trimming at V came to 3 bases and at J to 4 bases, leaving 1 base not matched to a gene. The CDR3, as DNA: TGTGCCAGTAGTATGGACAGGGGATACGAGCAGTACTTC. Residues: CASSMDRGYEQYF.

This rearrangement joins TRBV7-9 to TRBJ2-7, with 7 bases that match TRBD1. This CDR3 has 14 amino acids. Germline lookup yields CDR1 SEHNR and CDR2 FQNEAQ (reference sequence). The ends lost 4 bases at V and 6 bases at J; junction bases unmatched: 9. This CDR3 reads CASSSQRQGPEQYF. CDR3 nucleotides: TGTGCCAGCAGCTCACAAAGACAGGGCCCCGAGCAGTACTTC.

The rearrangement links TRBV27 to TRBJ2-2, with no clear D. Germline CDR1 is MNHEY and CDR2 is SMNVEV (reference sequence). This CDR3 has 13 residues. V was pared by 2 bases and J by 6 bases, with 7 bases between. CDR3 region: CASSLQAAGELFF. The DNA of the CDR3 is TGTGCCAGCAGTTTACAGGCCGCCGGGGAGCTGTTTTTT.

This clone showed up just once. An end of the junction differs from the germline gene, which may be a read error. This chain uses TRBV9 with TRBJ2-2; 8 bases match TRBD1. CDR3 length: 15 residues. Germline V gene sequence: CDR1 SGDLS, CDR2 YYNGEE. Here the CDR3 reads CASSVTQGGTGELFF. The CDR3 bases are TGTGCCAGCAGCGTAACACAGGGGGGCACCGGGGAACTGTTTTTT. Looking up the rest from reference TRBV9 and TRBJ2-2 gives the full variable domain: DSGVTQTPKHLITATGQRVTLRCSPRSGDLSVYWYQQSLDQGLQFLIQYYNGEERAKGNILERFSAQQFPDLHSELNLSSLELGDSALYFCASSVTQGGTGELFFGEGSRLTVL.

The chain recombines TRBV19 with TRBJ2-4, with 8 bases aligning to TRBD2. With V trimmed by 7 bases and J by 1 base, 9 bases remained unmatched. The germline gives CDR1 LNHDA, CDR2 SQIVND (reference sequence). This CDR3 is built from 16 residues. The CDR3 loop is CASTARGGSAKNIQYF. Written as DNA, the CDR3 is TGTGCCAGTACCGCCCGGGGGGGGAGTGCCAAAAACATTCAGTACTTC.

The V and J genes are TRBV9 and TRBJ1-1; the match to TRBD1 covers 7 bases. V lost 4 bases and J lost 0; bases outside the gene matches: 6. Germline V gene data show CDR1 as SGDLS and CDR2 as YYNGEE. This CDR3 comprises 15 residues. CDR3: CASSPLTGMNTEAFF. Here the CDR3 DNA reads TGTGCCAGCAGCCCCTTGACAGGGATGAACACTGAAGCTTTCTTT.